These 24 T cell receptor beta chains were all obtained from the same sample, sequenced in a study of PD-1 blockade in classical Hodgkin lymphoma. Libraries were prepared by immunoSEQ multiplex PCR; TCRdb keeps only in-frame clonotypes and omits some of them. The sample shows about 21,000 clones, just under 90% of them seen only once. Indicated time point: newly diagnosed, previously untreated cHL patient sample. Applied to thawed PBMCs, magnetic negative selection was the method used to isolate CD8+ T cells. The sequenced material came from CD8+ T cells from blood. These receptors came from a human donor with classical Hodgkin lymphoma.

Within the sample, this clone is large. The CDR3 spells CASSTREQETQYF. The DNA for the CDR3 is TGTGCCAGCAGTACACGGGAGCAAGAGACCCAGTACTTC. The V and J genes are TRBV6-6 and TRBJ2-5, with D perhaps TRBD2 (6 bases). Trimming shortened V by 5 bases and J by 2 bases, and 9 bases separated the two germline ends. This CDR3 has 13 residues. Germline lookup yields CDR1 MNHNY and CDR2 SVGAGI (reference sequence).

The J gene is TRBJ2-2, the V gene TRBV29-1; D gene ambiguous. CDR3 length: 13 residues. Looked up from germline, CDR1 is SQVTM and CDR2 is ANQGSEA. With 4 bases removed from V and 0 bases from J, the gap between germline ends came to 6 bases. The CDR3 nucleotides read TGCAGCGTTGTGGGGACGAACACCGGGGAGCTGTTTTTT. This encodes CSVVGTNTGELFF.

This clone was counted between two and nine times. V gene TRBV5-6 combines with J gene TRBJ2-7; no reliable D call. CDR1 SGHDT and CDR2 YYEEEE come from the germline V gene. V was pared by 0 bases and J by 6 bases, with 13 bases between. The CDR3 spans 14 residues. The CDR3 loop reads CASSLGSPLGEQYF. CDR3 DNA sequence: TGTGCCAGCAGCTTGGGCAGTCCCCTTGGCGAGCAGTACTTC.

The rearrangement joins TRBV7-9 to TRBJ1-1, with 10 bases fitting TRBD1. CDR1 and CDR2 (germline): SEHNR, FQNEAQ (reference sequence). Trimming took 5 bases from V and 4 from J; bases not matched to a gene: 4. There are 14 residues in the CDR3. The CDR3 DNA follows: TGTGCCAGCAGCCCGGACAGGGGGGCCACTGAAGCTTTCTTT. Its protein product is CASSPDRGATEAFF. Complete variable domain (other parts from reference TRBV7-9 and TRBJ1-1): DTGVSQNPRHKITKRGQNVTFRCDPISEHNRLYWYRQTLGQGPEFLTYFQNEAQLEKSRLLSDRFSAERPKGSFSTLEIQRTEQGDSAMYLCASSPDRGATEAFFGQGTRLTVV.

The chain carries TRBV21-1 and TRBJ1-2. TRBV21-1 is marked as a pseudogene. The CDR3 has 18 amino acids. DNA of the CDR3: TGTGCCAGCCTCCTTTTGTCGAGACTGATGTGGCTGCACTATGGCTACACCTTC. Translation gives CASLLLSRLMWLHYGYTF.

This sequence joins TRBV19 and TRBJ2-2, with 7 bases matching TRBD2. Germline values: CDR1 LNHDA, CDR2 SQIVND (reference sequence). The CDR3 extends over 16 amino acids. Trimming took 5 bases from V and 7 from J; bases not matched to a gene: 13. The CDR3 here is CASSPTGGRSNGELFF. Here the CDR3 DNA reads TGTGCCAGTAGTCCGACGGGGGGACGTTCGAACGGGGAGCTGTTTTTT.

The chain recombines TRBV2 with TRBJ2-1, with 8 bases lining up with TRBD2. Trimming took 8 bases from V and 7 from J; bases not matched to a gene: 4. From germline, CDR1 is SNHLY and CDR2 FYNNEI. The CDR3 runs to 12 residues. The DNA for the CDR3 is TGTGCCAGCGCGGGGGGTTATAATGAGCAGTTCTTC. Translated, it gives CASAGGYNEQFF. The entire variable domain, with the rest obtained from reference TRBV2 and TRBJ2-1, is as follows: EPEVTQTPSHQVTQMGQEVILRCVPISNHLYFYWYRQILGQKVEFLVSFYNNEISEKSEIFDDQFSVERPDGSNFTLKIRSTKLEDSAMYFCASAGGYNEQFFGPGTRLTVL.

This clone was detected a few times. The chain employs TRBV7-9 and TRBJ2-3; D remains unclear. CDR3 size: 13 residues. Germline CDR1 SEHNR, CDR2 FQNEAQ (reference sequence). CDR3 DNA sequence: TGTGCTACAACGGCCCGGTCGGCAGATACGCAGTATTTT. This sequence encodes CATTARSADTQYF.

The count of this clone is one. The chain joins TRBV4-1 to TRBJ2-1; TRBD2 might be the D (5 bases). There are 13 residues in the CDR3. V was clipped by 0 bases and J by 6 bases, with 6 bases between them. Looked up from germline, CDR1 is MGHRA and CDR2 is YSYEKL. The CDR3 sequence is CASSQDEGNEQFF. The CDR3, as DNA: TGCGCCAGCAGCCAAGATGAGGGCAATGAGCAGTTCTTC.

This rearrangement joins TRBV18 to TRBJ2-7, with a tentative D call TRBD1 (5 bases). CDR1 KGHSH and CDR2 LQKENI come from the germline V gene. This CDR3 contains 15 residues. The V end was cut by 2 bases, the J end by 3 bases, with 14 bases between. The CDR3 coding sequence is TGTGCCAGCTCACCAGTCCTCGGCAGGGACTACGAGCAGTACTTC. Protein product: CASSPVLGRDYEQYF.

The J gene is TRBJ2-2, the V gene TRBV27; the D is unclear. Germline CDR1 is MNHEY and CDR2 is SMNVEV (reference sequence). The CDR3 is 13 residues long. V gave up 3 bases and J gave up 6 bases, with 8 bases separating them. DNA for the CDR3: TGTGCCAGCAGTTTGTGGGCCGCCGGGGAGCTGTTTTTT. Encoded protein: CASSLWAAGELFF.

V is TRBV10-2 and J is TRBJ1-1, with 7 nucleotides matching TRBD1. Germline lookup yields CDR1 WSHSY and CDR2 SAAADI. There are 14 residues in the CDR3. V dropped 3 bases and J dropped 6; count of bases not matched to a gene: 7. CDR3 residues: CASSDLNRGPEAFF. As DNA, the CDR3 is TGCGCCAGCAGTGACCTCAACAGGGGCCCTGAAGCTTTCTTT.

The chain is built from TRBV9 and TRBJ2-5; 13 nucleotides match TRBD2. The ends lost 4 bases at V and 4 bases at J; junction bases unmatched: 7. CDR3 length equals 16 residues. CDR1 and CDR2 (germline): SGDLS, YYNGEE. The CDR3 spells CASSLLAGGFSETQYF. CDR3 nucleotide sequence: TGTGCCAGCAGCTTACTAGCGGGGGGGTTCTCAGAGACCCAGTACTTC.

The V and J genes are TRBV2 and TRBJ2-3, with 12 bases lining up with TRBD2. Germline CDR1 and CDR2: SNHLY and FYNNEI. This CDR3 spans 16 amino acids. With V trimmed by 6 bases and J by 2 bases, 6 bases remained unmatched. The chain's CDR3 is CASSLTSGGITDTQYF. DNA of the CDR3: TGTGCCAGCAGCTTGACTAGCGGGGGAATCACAGATACGCAGTATTTT. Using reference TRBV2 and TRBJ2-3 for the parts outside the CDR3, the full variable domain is EPEVTQTPSHQVTQMGQEVILRCVPISNHLYFYWYRQILGQKVEFLVSFYNNEISEKSEIFDDQFSVERPDGSNFTLKIRSTKLEDSAMYFCASSLTSGGITDTQYFGPGTRLTVL.

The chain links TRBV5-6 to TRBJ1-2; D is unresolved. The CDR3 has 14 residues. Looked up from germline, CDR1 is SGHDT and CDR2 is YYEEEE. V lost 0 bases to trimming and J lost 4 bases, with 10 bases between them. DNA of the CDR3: TGTGCCAGCAGCTTGGTCGCAGACTTCTATGGCTACACCTTC. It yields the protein CASSLVADFYGYTF.

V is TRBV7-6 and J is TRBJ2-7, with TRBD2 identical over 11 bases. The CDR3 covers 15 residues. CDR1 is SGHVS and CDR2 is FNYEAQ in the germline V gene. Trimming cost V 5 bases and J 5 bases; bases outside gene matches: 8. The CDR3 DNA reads TGTGCCAGCAGCCCCTCTAGCGGGAGGTTCCACGAGCAGTACTTC. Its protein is CASSPSSGRFHEQYF.

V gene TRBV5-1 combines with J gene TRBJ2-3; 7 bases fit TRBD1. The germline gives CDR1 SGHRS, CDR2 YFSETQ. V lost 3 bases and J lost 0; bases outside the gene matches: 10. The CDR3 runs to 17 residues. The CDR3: CASSSPPGQISTDTQYF. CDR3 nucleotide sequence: TGCGCCAGCAGCTCGCCGCCGGGACAGATTAGCACAGATACGCAGTATTTT. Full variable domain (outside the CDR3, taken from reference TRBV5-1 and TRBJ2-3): KAGVTQTPRYLIKTRGQQVTLSCSPISGHRSVSWYQQTPGQGLQFLFEYFSETQRNKGNFPGRFSGRQFSNSRSEMNVSTLELGDSALYLCASSSPPGQISTDTQYFGPGTRLTVL.

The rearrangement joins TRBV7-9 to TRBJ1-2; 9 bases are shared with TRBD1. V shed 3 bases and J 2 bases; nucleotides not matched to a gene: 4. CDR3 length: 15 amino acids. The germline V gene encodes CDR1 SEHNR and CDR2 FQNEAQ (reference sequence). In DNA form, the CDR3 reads TGTGCCAGCAGCTTGGGACAGGGAGTAAACTATGGCTACACCTTC. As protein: CASSLGQGVNYGYTF.

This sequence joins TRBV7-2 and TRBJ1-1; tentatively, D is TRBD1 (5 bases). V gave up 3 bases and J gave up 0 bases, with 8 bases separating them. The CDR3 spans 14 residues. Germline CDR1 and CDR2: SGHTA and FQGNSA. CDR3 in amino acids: CASSFRGMNTEAFF. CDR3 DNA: TGTGCCAGCAGCTTTCGGGGGATGAACACTGAAGCTTTCTTT.

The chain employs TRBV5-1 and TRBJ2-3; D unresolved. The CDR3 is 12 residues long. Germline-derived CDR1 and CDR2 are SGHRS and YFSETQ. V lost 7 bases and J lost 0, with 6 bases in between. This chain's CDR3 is CASYVSTDTQYF. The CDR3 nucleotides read TGCGCCAGCTACGTAAGCACAGATACGCAGTATTTT.

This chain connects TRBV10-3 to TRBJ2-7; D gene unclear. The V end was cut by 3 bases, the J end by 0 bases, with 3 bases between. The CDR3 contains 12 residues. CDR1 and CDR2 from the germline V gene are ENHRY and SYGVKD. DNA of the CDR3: TGTGCCATCAGTGAAAGCTCCTACGAGCAGTACTTC. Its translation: CAISESSYEQYF.

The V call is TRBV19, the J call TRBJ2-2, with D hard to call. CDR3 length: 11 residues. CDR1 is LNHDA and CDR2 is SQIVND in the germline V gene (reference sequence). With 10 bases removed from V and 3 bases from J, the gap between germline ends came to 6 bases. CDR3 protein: CATADTGELFF. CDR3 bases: TGTGCCACGGCCGACACCGGGGAGCTGTTTTTT.

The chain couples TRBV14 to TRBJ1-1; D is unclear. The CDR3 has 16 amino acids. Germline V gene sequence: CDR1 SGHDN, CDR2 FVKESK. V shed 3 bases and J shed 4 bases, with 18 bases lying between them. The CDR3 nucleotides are TGTGCCAGCAGCCACAAATTCTCGGGGTTGAGCACTGAAGCTTTCTTT. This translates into CASSHKFSGLSTEAFF.

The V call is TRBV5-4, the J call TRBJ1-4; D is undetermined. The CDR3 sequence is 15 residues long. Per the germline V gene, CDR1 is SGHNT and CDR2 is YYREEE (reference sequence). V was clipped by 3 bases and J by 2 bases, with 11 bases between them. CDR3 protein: CASSYWSTTNEKLFF. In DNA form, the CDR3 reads TGTGCCAGCAGCTATTGGTCTACCACTAATGAAAAACTGTTTTTT.